Each of the 32 T cell receptor beta chains below was sequenced from the same sample in a study of blood T cell repertoires in COVID-19 (dated by TCRdb to 2018 to 2021). The library was made by the immunoSEQ multiplex PCR assay. What TCRdb holds here is the immuneACCESS table cut down to in-frame rearrangements. Part of the clones is not present; checked against another copy, under half of the missing clones reflect an unresolved V gene, and the others are unexplained. A total of approximately 210,000 clones appear in this sample, roughly four fifths of them only once. The ten largest clones take up about 12% of the sample. The source material was peripheral blood. The receptors originated from a woman aged 40 to 49 with acute or convalescent COVID-19.

This rearrangement joins TRBV5-1 to TRBJ2-3; weak D call: TRBD2 (5 bases). Trimming pared 0 bases from V and 5 bases from J, leaving 10 bases between. CDR1 and CDR2 (germline): SGHRS, YFSETQ. This CDR3 region has 14 residues. The CDR3 protein is CASSLERAGDTQYF. The CDR3 DNA sequence: TGCGCCAGCAGCTTGGAGAGGGCGGGAGATACGCAGTATTTT.

The chain uses TRBV5-6 and TRBJ1-5, with 7 bases lining up with TRBD1. The CDR3 length is 17 residues. CDR1 and CDR2 from the germline V gene are SGHDT and YYEEEE. With 1 base clipped from V and 2 bases from J, the junction kept 9 bases outside the gene matches. In DNA form, the CDR3 reads TGTGCCAGCAGCTTGAGAACAGGGGTACAAGGCAATCAGCCCCAGCATTTT. Amino acids: CASSLRTGVQGNQPQHF.

The genes are TRBV11-2 and TRBJ2-3; 10 nucleotides align to TRBD2. This CDR3 spans 16 amino acids. Germline values: CDR1 SGHAT, CDR2 FQNNGV. Trimming removed 5 bases from V and 6 bases from J; junction bases left unmatched: 11. CDR3 sequence (DNA): TGTGCCAGCAGCAACCGGGGGCTAGCGGGGGCGGATACGCAGTATTTT. Its protein is CASSNRGLAGADTQYF.

This clone turned up a few times. The chain couples TRBV2 to TRBJ1-5; 9 bases align to TRBD1. From germline, CDR1 is SNHLY and CDR2 FYNNEI. The CDR3 spans 19 residues. V was clipped by 0 bases and J by 0 bases; unmatched bases: 9. CDR3 sequence (DNA): TGTGCCAGCAGTGAAGCCGCGTGGACAGGGGACAATAGCAATCAGCCCCAGCATTTT. Translation: CASSEAAWTGDNSNQPQHF.

V gene TRBV2 combines with J gene TRBJ1-1; tentative D call: TRBD1 (6 bases). V lost 6 bases and J lost 3, with 26 bases in between. The CDR3 consists of 18 residues. Germline V CDR1 and CDR2: SNHLY, FYNNEI. The CDR3 protein is CASSQARQGSLRDTEAFF. The CDR3 coding sequence is TGTGCCAGCAGCCAAGCCCGGCAGGGGTCCCTTCGAGACACTGAAGCTTTCTTT. Based on the CDR3 plus reference TRBV2 and TRBJ1-1, the full variable domain is EPEVTQTPSHQVTQMGQEVILRCVPISNHLYFYWYRQILGQKVEFLVSFYNNEISEKSEIFDDQFSVERPDGSNFTLKIRSTKLEDSAMYFCASSQARQGSLRDTEAFFGQGTRLTVV.

This chain links TRBV7-6 with TRBJ2-2; maybe TRBD2 (5 bases). Per the germline V gene, CDR1 is SGHVS and CDR2 is FNYEAQ. V lost 5 bases and J 6 bases, leaving 16 bases between the germline ends. This CDR3 spans 15 amino acids. The CDR3 sequence: CASSLRDLSAGELFF. CDR3 DNA sequence: TGTGCCAGCAGCCTTCGGGATCTAAGTGCCGGGGAGCTGTTTTTT.

This sequence joins TRBV4-2 and TRBJ1-2; tentative D call: TRBD1 (6 bases). V was clipped by 1 base and J by 3 bases, with 18 bases between them. The germline CDR1 and CDR2 sequences are LGHNA and YNFKEQ. CDR3 size: 17 residues. As DNA, the CDR3 is TGTGCCAGCAGCCAAGTGTTGGGGACAACAGTAGACTATGGCTACACCTTC. It yields the protein CASSQVLGTTVDYGYTF.

The chain combines TRBV6-5 with TRBJ2-3, with a possible D match to TRBD2 (6 bases). CDR3 length: 14 residues. The V gene lost 6 bases and the J gene lost 0 bases, with 10 bases spanning the gap. Germline values: CDR1 MNHEY, CDR2 SVGAGI. The CDR3 DNA reads as TGTGCCAGCAGCCCAGCGGGTAGCACAGATACGCAGTATTTT. It is translated as CASSPAGSTDTQYF.

This clone was found a few times. The chain carries TRBV6-2 or TRBV6-3 and TRBJ1-2; D unclear. Trimming took 2 bases from V and 7 from J, leaving 8 bases between them. The CDR3 is made up of 12 amino acids. Germline CDR1 reads MNHEY; CDR2 reads SVGEGT. CDR3 DNA: TGTGCCAGCAGTTACAGCCCCCCTGGCTACACCTTC. This codes for CASSYSPPGYTF.

The chain links TRBV5-5 to TRBJ1-2, with TRBD1 as a possible D gene (6 bases). The germline V gene has CDR1 SGHKS and CDR2 YYEKEE (reference sequence). The CDR3 sequence is 14 residues long. The germline V and J ends were trimmed by 2 bases and 5 bases, with 13 bases remaining between them. The CDR3 reads CASSLRTVGYGYTF. The CDR3, as DNA: TGTGCCAGCAGCTTAAGGACAGTCGGGTATGGCTACACCTTC.

The chain joins TRBV2 to TRBJ1-4; 11 bases match TRBD1. Germline CDR1 and CDR2: SNHLY and FYNNEI. Losses at the gene ends were 8 bases for V and 6 bases for J; bases not matched to a gene: 5. This CDR3 region has 14 residues. CDR3: CASCPDRGHEKLFF. CDR3 coding DNA: TGTGCCAGCTGCCCGGACAGGGGGCATGAAAAACTGTTTTTT. Drawing the rest from reference TRBV2 and TRBJ1-4, the complete variable domain is EPEVTQTPSHQVTQMGQEVILRCVPISNHLYFYWYRQILGQKVEFLVSFYNNEISEKSEIFDDQFSVERPDGSNFTLKIRSTKLEDSAMYFCASCPDRGHEKLFFGSGTQLSVL.

The gene calls are TRBV20-1 and TRBJ2-7; the match to TRBD2 covers 11 bases. Trimming at V came to 3 bases and at J to 0 bases, leaving 10 bases not matched to a gene. Germline V gives CDR1 DFQATT, CDR2 SNEGSKA (reference sequence). This CDR3 contains 17 residues. The CDR3 protein is CSASGLAGGSPSYEQYF. The CDR3 nucleotides are TGCAGTGCTAGTGGTCTAGCGGGGGGCTCCCCCTCCTACGAGCAGTACTTC.

Written as DNA, the CDR3 is TGCGCCAGCAGCGGGGGGGCGATGAACACTGAAGCTTTCTTT. This codes for CASSGGAMNTEAFF. The rearrangement joins TRBV5-1 to TRBJ1-1, with D possibly being TRBD1 (6 bases). V lost 4 bases and J lost 0, with 10 bases in between. This CDR3 contains 14 residues. CDR1 SGHRS and CDR2 YFSETQ come from the germline V gene.

The sample holds one count of this clone. The CDR3 bases are TGTGCCAGCAGTGACCCGCTAGCGGGAGGGTACGAGCAGTACTTC. Residues: CASSDPLAGGYEQYF. V gene TRBV2 combines with J gene TRBJ2-7; 12 nucleotides match TRBD2. CDR1 is SNHLY, CDR2 FYNNEI, per germline. This CDR3 is built from 15 residues. The V gene end was trimmed by 3 bases and the J gene end by 4 bases; junction bases not matched to a gene: 4.

The J gene is TRBJ1-2, the V gene TRBV5-4; tentatively, D is TRBD1 (5 bases). Germline CDR1 and CDR2: SGHNT and YYREEE (reference sequence). The CDR3 is 14 amino acids. Trimming took off 6 bases at V and 2 bases at J, with 14 bases between the two ends. The CDR3 DNA reads TGTGCCAGCATCCCGTCGGACATCAACTATGGCTACACCTTC. It yields the protein CASIPSDINYGYTF.

The chain joins TRBV7-2 to TRBJ1-4; unclear D gene. This CDR3 has 15 residues. V dropped 0 bases and J dropped 8 bases, with 13 bases sitting between them. Per the germline V gene, CDR1 is SGHTA and CDR2 is FQGNSA. The CDR3 DNA follows: TGTGCCAGCAGCTTAGCGCAAACGGGTGTCGAAAAACTGTTTTTT. It specifies CASSLAQTGVEKLFF.

This sequence joins TRBV7-6 and TRBJ2-1; the match to TRBD2 covers 13 bases. V lost 2 bases and J lost 10; bases outside the gene matches: 17. CDR3 length: 19 residues. Germline V gives CDR1 SGHVS, CDR2 FNYEAQ. CDR3 coding DNA: TGTGCCAGCAGCTTATGGACTAGCGGGGGACGGCTTACCTGGAAGGAGCAGTTCTTC. This sequence encodes CASSLWTSGGRLTWKEQFF. The variable domain in full, completed from reference TRBV7-6 and TRBJ2-1, reads GAGVSQSPRYKVTKRGQDVALRCDPISGHVSLYWYRQALGQGPEFLTYFNYEAQQDKSGLPNDRFSAERPEGSISTLTIQRTEQRDSAMYRCASSLWTSGGRLTWKEQFFGPGTRLTVL.

V gene TRBV5-1 combines with J gene TRBJ2-7; the match to TRBD1 covers 7 bases. The CDR3 is 15 amino acids. Germline CDR1 is SGHRS and CDR2 is YFSETQ. V trimming: 2 bases; J trimming: 2 bases; junction bases outside the gene matches: 7. The CDR3 spells CASSLFTGATYEQYF. The CDR3 bases are TGCGCCAGCAGCTTATTTACAGGGGCGACCTACGAGCAGTACTTC.

This chain connects TRBV2 to TRBJ2-7, with 8 bases that match TRBD1. Looked up from germline, CDR1 is SNHLY and CDR2 is FYNNEI. The V and J ends lost 8 bases and 3 bases, in that order; junction bases with no gene match: 3. The CDR3 runs 12 residues. CDR3 nucleotides: TGTGCCAGCGGAACAGGGGGCTACGAGCAGTACTTC. Translation gives CASGTGGYEQYF.

The CDR3 loop reads CASSLAGALSRGYTF. The CDR3 coding sequence is TGCGCCAGCAGCTTGGCAGGGGCGTTGAGTCGTGGCTACACCTTC. V gene TRBV5-1 combines with J gene TRBJ1-2, with D perhaps matching TRBD1 (6 bases). The CDR3 totals 15 residues. V lost 0 bases and J 7 bases, leaving 16 bases between the germline ends. CDR1 and CDR2 (germline): SGHRS, YFSETQ.

V gene TRBV4-3 combines with J gene TRBJ2-5, with D possibly matching TRBD2 (6 bases). The CDR3 consists of 14 residues. V gave up 0 bases and J gave up 5 bases, with 10 bases separating them. Looked up from germline, CDR1 is LGHNA and CDR2 is YSLEER. CDR3 region: CASSQETGSETQYF. In nucleotides, the CDR3 is TGCGCCAGCAGCCAAGAAACCGGGAGTGAGACCCAGTACTTC.

The V and J genes are TRBV3-1 (or the pseudogene TRBV3-2) and TRBJ2-7; 10 nucleotides line up with TRBD2. V lost 5 bases and J lost 4; bases outside the gene matches: 8. The CDR3 contains 15 residues. Germline CDR1 and CDR2: LGHDT and YNNKEL (reference sequence). CDR3 in amino acids: CASSTYSGRKYEQYF. As DNA, the CDR3 is TGTGCCAGCAGCACATATAGCGGGAGGAAGTACGAGCAGTACTTC.

The table lists this clone with a few counts. Other DNA variants within this sample encode the same CDR3. The V call is TRBV11-3, the J call TRBJ2-5; TRBD2 matches 13 bases. This CDR3 is 16 amino acids long. From germline, CDR1 is SGHNT and CDR2 YENEEA. V was pared by 2 bases and J by 5 bases, with 5 bases of the junction left unmatched. The CDR3 is CASSLRTSGSVETQYF. CDR3 in DNA: TGTGCCAGCAGCTTAAGGACTAGCGGGAGCGTGGAGACCCAGTACTTC. The full variable domain, in which reference TRBV11-3 and TRBJ2-5 provide the parts outside the CDR3, is EAGVVQSPRYKIIEKKQPVAFWCNPISGHNTLYWYLQNLGQGPELLIRYENEEAVDDSQLPKDRFSAERLKGVDSTLKIQPAELGDSAVYLCASSLRTSGSVETQYFGPGTRLLVL.

This clone was counted a few times. The DNA for the CDR3 is TGCGCCAGCAGCTCCTTAGGAGGGACGGATGTTAGGGAAAACTATGGCTACACCTTC. Translating it yields CASSSLGGTDVRENYGYTF. The rearrangement uses TRBV5-1 and TRBJ1-2; maybe TRBD1 (5 bases). Trimming took 3 bases from V and 2 from J, leaving 26 bases between them. This CDR3 is built from 19 residues. Germline CDR1 SGHRS, CDR2 YFSETQ.

This chain connects TRBV30 to TRBJ2-6, with a weak D call TRBD2 (7 bases). The germline gives CDR1 GTSNPN, CDR2 SVGIG (reference sequence). This CDR3 region has 21 residues. The V end lost 0 bases, the J end lost 4 bases, and 28 bases lay between the germline ends. This CDR3 reads CAWSVPGIWGGAFSGANVLTF. The CDR3 DNA sequence: TGTGCCTGGAGTGTACCGGGGATATGGGGGGGCGCATTCTCCGGGGCCAACGTCCTGACTTTC.

The V call is TRBV6-1, the J call TRBJ2-7; the D gene is possibly TRBD2 (5 bases). V lost 3 bases to trimming and J lost 5 bases, with 17 bases between them. CDR1 MNHNS and CDR2 SASEGT come from the germline V gene. CDR3 size: 15 residues. CDR3: CASSDSWLASHEQYF. The CDR3 DNA reads TGTGCCAGCAGTGATAGTTGGCTAGCATCCCACGAGCAGTACTTC.

This chain joins TRBV20-1 and TRBJ1-5; TRBD1 agrees at 7 bases. CDR1 and CDR2 from the germline V gene are DFQATT and SNEGSKA (reference sequence). This CDR3 has 14 residues. J gave up 7 bases and V 3 bases, and 9 bases lay outside the gene matches. In DNA form, the CDR3 reads TGCAGTGCTAGTAAAGGGGGCTCGGAGCAGCCCCAGCATTTT. This encodes CSASKGGSEQPQHF.

V is TRBV10-3 and J is TRBJ2-7; 7 bases are shared with TRBD1. Germline trimming cut 0 bases from V and 3 bases from J; bases unmatched to any gene: 2. Germline values: CDR1 ENHRY, CDR2 SYGVKD. CDR3 size: 14 residues. CDR3 in amino acids: CAISESGTVYEQYF. The CDR3 DNA reads as TGTGCCATCAGTGAGTCGGGGACAGTCTACGAGCAGTACTTC.

The rearrangement uses TRBV3-1 (or the pseudogene TRBV3-2) and TRBJ2-5; D may be TRBD1 (5 bases). Trimming stripped 4 bases from V and 7 bases from J, with 19 bases between. Germline V gene sequence: CDR1 LGHDT, CDR2 YNNKEL (reference sequence). CDR3 length: 15 amino acids. The CDR3 nucleotides are TGTGCCAGCAGCCCTAATTCTGACAGTTCTGGGACCCAGTACTTC. Translated: CASSPNSDSSGTQYF.

This clone appeared once. This chain links TRBV20-1 with TRBJ2-1; unclear D gene. CDR1 is DFQATT and CDR2 is SNEGSKA in the germline V gene (reference sequence). The CDR3 length is 11 residues. Trimming removed 4 bases at V and 10 bases at J, with 11 bases between. The CDR3 region is CSAIQRSEQFF. The CDR3 nucleotides read TGCAGTGCTATCCAGAGGAGCGAGCAGTTCTTC.

The chain joins TRBV5-1 to TRBJ2-1; D remains unclear. Trimming shortened V by 4 bases and J by 0 bases, and 11 bases separated the two germline ends. CDR1 is SGHRS and CDR2 is YFSETQ in the germline V gene. This CDR3 spans 15 amino acids. The CDR3 reads CASSQAPGSYNEQFF. The DNA of the CDR3 is TGCGCCAGCAGCCAGGCTCCCGGCTCCTACAATGAGCAGTTCTTC.

This clone has more than one count but fewer than ten. Distinct nucleotide sequences in the sample also encode this CDR3. The chain links TRBV9 to TRBJ1-1; TRBD1 is a possible D gene (5 bases). Trimming stripped 5 bases from V and 0 bases from J, with 8 bases between. This CDR3 is built from 13 residues. Germline CDR1 and CDR2: SGDLS and YYNGEE. This CDR3 is CASSVTVNTEAFF. The DNA of the CDR3 is TGTGCCAGCAGTGTGACAGTGAACACTGAAGCTTTCTTT.